This T cell receptor (beta chain) was observed in a study of blood T cell repertoires in COVID-19. On the study more broadly: The United States, Italy and Spain were the sources of the acute and convalescent COVID-19 samples. PBMCs, B-cell-depleted T cells, or T cells were the source of the cDNA or gDNA that made up the material.

Sequencing was performed with immunoSEQ multiplex PCR; in TCRdb, only in-frame clones are kept and a portion is missing. The sample yields roughly 70,000 clones, 80% to 90% seen once. V shed 7 bases and J 0 bases; nucleotides not matched to a gene: 7. Germline lookup yields CDR1 SGHTS and CDR2 YDEGEE. CDR3 size: 15 residues. Material for sequencing was peripheral blood. The clonotype originates from a man in his fifties or sixties with active COVID-19. The genes are TRBV5-8 and TRBJ2-1; 7 nucleotides match TRBD2. CDR3 DNA: TGTGCCAGCCGGATAGCGGGCACCTCCTACAATGAGCAGTTCTTC. Amino acids: CASRIAGTSYNEQFF.